The 7 T cell receptor beta chains reported below all come from one sample, sequenced in a study of blood T cell repertoires in COVID-19. TCRdb's table, derived via immunoSEQ multiplex PCR, lists solely in-frame clones and lacks some. The table includes 400,000 to 450,000 clones, more than 80% detected once. Sequenced: peripheral blood. These receptors originate from a woman aged 30 to 39 with active or convalescent COVID-19.

Here the CDR3 DNA reads TGTGCCAGCAGCTTAGTAGGGTCTAGCGGGGGGGCCGAGGAGCAGTTCTTC. Protein sequence: CASSLVGSSGGAEEQFF. The chain is built from TRBV11-2 and TRBJ2-1, with 12 bases fitting TRBD2. CDR3 length: 17 amino acids. Trimming took 1 base from V and 10 from J; bases not matched to a gene: 11. The germline gives CDR1 SGHAT, CDR2 FQNNGV.

The chain carries TRBV10-3 and TRBJ2-3; TRBD2 matches at 7 bases. Germline CDR1 and CDR2: ENHRY and SYGVKD. V shed 0 bases, J shed 2 bases, and the junction held 5 bases outside the gene matches. The CDR3 is 16 amino acids. CDR3 amino acids: CAISESASGNTDTQYF. In nucleotides, the CDR3 is TGTGCCATCAGTGAGTCAGCTAGCGGAAACACAGATACGCAGTATTTT.

CDR3 region: CASSPRAGGNSPLHF. In DNA form, the CDR3 reads TGTGCCAGCTCACCACGGGCAGGGGGTAATTCACCCCTCCACTTT. The chain combines TRBV18 with TRBJ1-6, with TRBD1 identical over 7 bases. The V gene end was trimmed by 1 base and the J gene end by 6 bases; junction bases not matched to a gene: 3. This CDR3 has 15 residues. The germline V gene has CDR1 KGHSH and CDR2 LQKENI.

CDR3 nucleotide sequence: TGCGCCAGCAGCCAAGATGTAATGGCAAACTATGGCTACACCTTC. Translating gives CASSQDVMANYGYTF. J is TRBJ1-2 and V is TRBV4-1; D ambiguous. The V and J ends lost 0 bases and 2 bases respectively, with 10 bases between them. CDR1 is MGHRA, CDR2 YSYEKL, per germline. The CDR3 has 15 amino acids.

This chain links TRBV5-1 with TRBJ2-1; TRBD2 agrees at 8 bases. J was trimmed by 2 bases and V by 5 bases; bases with no gene match: 6. The germline V gene encodes CDR1 SGHRS and CDR2 YFSETQ. The CDR3 sequence is 15 residues long. CDR3 amino acids: CASRYDGGAYNEQFF. The CDR3 DNA follows: TGCGCCAGCAGGTATGACGGGGGGGCCTACAATGAGCAGTTCTTC.

The chain is built from TRBV5-6 and TRBJ2-3; D might be TRBD1 (5 bases). V gave up 1 base and J gave up 6 bases, with 15 bases separating them. CDR3 length: 15 amino acids. CDR1 is SGHDT and CDR2 is YYEEEE in the germline V gene. The CDR3 here is CASSLLELGRDTQYF. For the CDR3, the DNA is TGTGCCAGCAGCTTGCTAGAACTGGGGCGGGATACGCAGTATTTT.

V and J are TRBV11-2 and TRBJ1-2; D might be TRBD1 (5 bases). CDR1 and CDR2 (germline): SGHAT, FQNNGV. The CDR3 spans 15 residues. Trimming stripped 4 bases from V and 2 bases from J, with 14 bases between. The CDR3 sequence is CASSSGRGGNYGYTF. Written as DNA, the CDR3 is TGTGCCAGCAGCTCTGGGCGGGGGGGAAACTATGGCTACACCTTC.